Sequencing of this TCR beta chain was carried out in a study of blood T cell repertoires in COVID-19 (dated by TCRdb to 2018 to 2020). About the full investigation: Collaborator samples came from the United States, Italy and Spain and covered acute and convalescent phases of COVID-19. A freely available public database, intended as a resource for researchers studying the immune response to SARS-CoV-2, is where the repertoires were released. Where available, HLA class I and class II types were taken from metadata supplied by the sample provider and were not determined by assay-based typing. The prospective study material was composed of cDNA or gDNA derived from T cells, B-cell-depleted T cells, or PBMCs. The samples were drawn from two sources: the first 160 participants of the ongoing ImmuneRACE study, and fewer than 1,500 subjects contributed by 6 global collaborators. Deeply sampled blood TCRbeta repertoires from subjects exposed to, actively infected with, or recovered from COVID-19 were included in the dataset. The sample metadata nearly always contained a de-identified subject ID, COVID-19 status, age in years and sex.

TCRbeta CDR3 regions were amplified from genomic DNA by means of the immunoSEQ Assay, a bias-controlled multiplex PCR. The paper's data handling went like this. The number of nucleated cells in each sample was estimated by amplification of reference gene primers within the assay. To quantify the absolute abundance of each unique TCRbeta CDR3 rearrangement, sequence reads were collapsed and filtered. Productive Simpson clonality was computed per sample as the square root of Simpson's diversity index over productive rearrangements. This is the immuneACCESS table as TCRdb keeps it, with only in-frame sequences that have V and J called. A part of the clones is gone; compared with another copy, unresolved V genes explain less than half, and the rest is unexplained. V, J and clone size derive from that table, while D and trimming were established from the DNA sequence. The sample includes around 260,000 clones, with roughly 84% observed a single time. Approximately 14% of the sample is taken by the ten largest.

One collaborating source in Seattle enrolled patients during active infection and followed them longitudinally through the course of disease. The collaborating institutions used their own protocols to collect whole blood in K2EDTA tubes. For TCRbeta analysis, collaborators shipped samples in one of three forms: frozen whole blood, isolated PBMCs, or DNA extracted from either of those sample types. Notes on this clone: The antigen it recognizes is unknown. No base-level quality is on record; no much larger clone is a single base apart.

Study-level results and caveats: The amount of clinical and demographic metadata varied by source and participant and was provided uncurated.

The germline V end is reduced by 4 bases and the J end by 5 bases; junction bases left unmatched: 7. From the cysteine up to the phenylalanine, the CDR3 has a length of 14 residues. Only the CDR3 portion is preserved as DNA: 42 bases, with reading frame beginning at the first base. The germline V gene yields SGHRS for CDR1 and YFSETQ for CDR2. The specimen was peripheral blood. This sequence uses TRBV5-1 and TRBJ1-2; 8 bases in between match TRBD1. The TCR was taken from a person aged 65-85 years with COVID-19, enrolled during active disease. CDR3 sequence: CASSGLTGEYGYTF. The sequence in DNA is TGCGCCAGCAGCGGGTTGACAGGGGAATATGGCTACACCTTC.